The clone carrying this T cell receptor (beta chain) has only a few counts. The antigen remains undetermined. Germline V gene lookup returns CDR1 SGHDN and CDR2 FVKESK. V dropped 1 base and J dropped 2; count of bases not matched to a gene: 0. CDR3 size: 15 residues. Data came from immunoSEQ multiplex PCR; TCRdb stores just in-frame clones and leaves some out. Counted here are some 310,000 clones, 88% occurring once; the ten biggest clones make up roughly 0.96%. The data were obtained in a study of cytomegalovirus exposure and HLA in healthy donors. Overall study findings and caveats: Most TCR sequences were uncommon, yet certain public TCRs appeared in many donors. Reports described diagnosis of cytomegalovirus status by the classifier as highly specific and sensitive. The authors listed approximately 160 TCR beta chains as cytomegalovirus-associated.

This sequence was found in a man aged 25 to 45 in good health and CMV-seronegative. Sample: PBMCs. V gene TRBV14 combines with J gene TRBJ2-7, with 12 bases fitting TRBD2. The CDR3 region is CASSQGLAGAYEQYF. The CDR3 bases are TGTGCCAGCAGCCAAGGACTAGCGGGGGCCTACGAGCAGTACTTC.